This section outlines one T cell receptor (beta chain) sequence together with its context. V was cut by 10 bases and J by 2 bases, with 15 bases left in between. The CDR3 covers 14 residues. The V gene's germline CDR1 is LNHDA and CDR2 SQIVND (reference sequence). The source of the sample is a study of blood T cell repertoires in COVID-19. The wider study: Some COVID-19 samples were acute and others convalescent; all came from the United States, Italy and Spain. PBMCs, B-cell-depleted T cells, or T cells provided the cDNA or gDNA that made up the material.

In the original workflow: Amplification with reference gene primers provided the estimates of nucleated cell counts. Sequenced by immunoSEQ multiplex PCR; TCRdb stores in-frame clones only, minus some. Clonal size and the V and J genes are those of that table, whereas D and trimming came from the DNA. The top ten clones hold around 3.1% of a sample with tens of thousands of clones, around 91% of them seen once. Source material: peripheral blood. The chain combines TRBV19 with TRBJ1-5; D is unclear. This TCR came from a human donor in a cohort sampled during active COVID-19. In nucleotides, the CDR3 is TGTGCCACTACTGGAGAGGGCGGCAATCAGCCCCAGCATTTT. This sequence encodes CATTGEGGNQPQHF.